This T cell receptor beta chain was found in a study of vaccination and CD4 T cells after COVID-19. Germline values: CDR1 SEHNR, CDR2 FQNEAQ (reference sequence). Trimming removed 5 bases from V and 5 bases from J, with 13 bases in between. The CDR3 consists of 13 residues. Remarks on this clonotype: Its target is not known.

Described treatment: roughly 10-day PBMC culture with coronavirus spike peptide pools or control peptides (ViraFEST assay). Peptide pool stimulation in ViraFEST expanded antigen-specific T cells, whose TCRs were then sequenced. Dates of PCR positivity, March to December 2020, preceded the US Alpha, Beta and Delta variants. Negative selection recovered the CD4+ T cells once they had spent 10 days in culture. CD4+ T cells that had been cultured provided DNA sequenced with the Oncomine TCR Beta short-read assay. TCRdb re-called the PCR reads through MiXCR, storing one row per CDR3 protein. The data contain around 19,000 distinct CDR3 sequences, 45% to 60% of them singletons.

This receptor was identified in a human donor who had recovered from COVID-19. The specimen sequenced was CD4+ T cells from blood, cultured in vitro. This rearrangement joins TRBV7-9 to TRBJ2-7; no definite D call. CDR3 region: CASSPLLRDEQYF. DNA of the CDR3: TGTGCCAGCAGCCCCTTACTCCGGGACGAGCAGTACTTC.